A selection of T cell receptor beta chains follows, all from one sample in a study of a mutant IDH1 vaccine in newly diagnosed glioma. Method: immunoSEQ multiplex PCR; TCRdb's copy keeps in-frame clones and lacks some. The sample has around 32,000 clones, just under 80% seen once. Which antigens these TCRs recognize remains unknown. This specimen consisted of PBMCs, obtained from a glioma patient whose treatment included an IDH1 peptide vaccine. These TCRs come from a man aged 35-49 years with glioma. Some clones in this sample may be carry-over from other donors' samples. Both conserved end residues are part of each CDR3. The D gene is left open where the match is weak. The listing skips clone size in some rows; elsewhere it reads once, few, many or a size class.

V gene	clone size	D gene	J gene	CDR3 DNA	CDR3 protein
TRBV4-2	NA	NA	TRBJ2-1	TGTGCCAGCAGCCAAGATCACTTACAATCCTACAATGAGCAGTTCTTC	CASSQDHLQSYNEQFF
TRBV9	NA	NA	TRBJ1-5	TGTGCCAGCAGCGTTAGTTGGGGCAATCAGCCCCAGCATTTT	CASSVSWGNQPQHF
TRBV2	NA	NA	TRBJ1-5	TGTGCCAGCAGTGAAGGGAAGGGAGGGCAGCCCCAGCATTTT	CASSEGKGGQPQHF
TRBV30	NA	NA	TRBJ1-3	TGTGCCTGGAGCGGAACTGGAAACACCATATATTTT	CAWSGTGNTIYF
TRBV2	once	NA	TRBJ2-2	TGTGCCAGCAGTGATAACAGGGTAGGAACCGGGGAGCTGTTTTTT	CASSDNRVGTGELFF
TRBV6-1	once	NA	TRBJ1-2	TGTGCCAGCAGTGAAGTATTGGGGAAGGAAGGCTACACCTTC	CASSEVLGKEGYTF
TRBV7-9	NA	NA	TRBJ1-6	TGTGCCAGCAGCCTCGGACGGAACAATTCACCCCTCCACTTT	CASSLGRNNSPLHF
TRBV2	NA	TRBD1	TRBJ1-4	TGTGCCAGCAGGGGACAGGGGGCGCGGAGTGAAAAACTGTTTTTT	CASRGQGARSEKLFF
TRBV5-8	NA	NA	TRBJ1-1	TGTGCCAGCAGCTTGGGCCAGCCGAACACTGAAGCTTTCTTT	CASSLGQPNTEAFF
TRBV19	NA	NA	TRBJ2-1	TGTGCCAGTACCCCGGACAGCAGCTACAATGAGCAGTTCTTC	CASTPDSSYNEQFF
TRBV2	NA	NA	TRBJ1-1	TGTGCCAGCAGTGAATTTCTTAGGGTCGGCACTGAAGCTTTCTTT	CASSEFLRVGTEAFF
TRBV19	NA	NA	TRBJ2-1	TGTGCCAGTAGTATGGTCCCGGAAGTTGGCAATGAGCAGTTCTTC	CASSMVPEVGNEQFF
TRBV7-8	NA	NA	TRBJ1-1	TGTGCCAGCAGGAGGGAGTTATCGAACACTGAAGCTTTCTTT	CASRRELSNTEAFF
TRBV10-2	NA	NA	TRBJ1-2	TGCGCCAGCGGGGCGTCTGCTCCTGGCTACACCTTC	CASGASAPGYTF
TRBV29-1	NA	NA	TRBJ1-2	TGCAGCTCCTCCATGGGGGGGAACGCGTTTGGCTACACCTTC	CSSSMGGNAFGYTF
TRBV19	few	NA	TRBJ2-2	TGTGCCAGTGGGGCCGGGACGGCGGCGGCCGGGGAGCTGTTTTTT	CASGAGTAAAGELFF
TRBV2	large	TRBD2	TRBJ2-1	TGTGCCAGCAGTGAATCGGCGGGGGGGTGGTACAATGAGCAGTTCTTC	CASSESAGGWYNEQFF
TRBV5-1	NA	TRBD2	TRBJ2-2	TGCGCCAGCAGCCCCTCCCTAGCGGGGCGGACGAACACCGGGGAGCTGTTTTTT	CASSPSLAGRTNTGELFF
TRBV6-4	NA	NA	TRBJ2-1	TGTGCCAGCAGTGACCCACGGGGTGATGAGCAGTTCTTC	CASSDPRGDEQFF
TRBV5-5	NA	NA	TRBJ1-4	TGTGCCAGCAGCTCTACTGCAACTAATGAAAAACTGTTTTTT	CASSSTATNEKLFF
TRBV11-2	NA	NA	TRBJ1-2	TGTGCCAGCAGCTTGGACCCGTACTATGGCTACACCTTC	CASSLDPYYGYTF
TRBV29-1	few	TRBD1	TRBJ2-1	TGCAGCGCCAGATTGGGGACAGGGGCAAACAATGAGCAGTTCTTC	CSARLGTGANNEQFF
TRBV9	NA	TRBD1	TRBJ1-1	TGTGCCAGCAGCGCCTTAACAGGGGGCACTGAAGCTTTCTTT	CASSALTGGTEAFF
TRBV28	NA	NA	TRBJ1-1	TGTGCCAGCAGTCAGGGGTTCGAGGGCGGGACTGAAGCTTTCTTT	CASSQGFEGGTEAFF
TRBV6-1	NA	NA	TRBJ2-7	TGTGCCAGCAGTGTACTCAACTACGAGCAGTACTTC	CASSVLNYEQYF
TRBV21-1	NA	NA	TRBJ2-7	TGCCCAGGGTGGATTAGCTCCTACGAGCAGTACTTC	CPGWISSYEQYF
TRBV5-1	NA	TRBD1	TRBJ2-7	TGCGCCAGCAGCTCGGGACAGGGGGTCCACGAGCAGTACTTC	CASSSGQGVHEQYF
TRBV2	NA	TRBD1	TRBJ2-6	TGTGCCAGCAGCCCGGACAGGGTGGGGGCCAACGTCCTGACTTTC	CASSPDRVGANVLTF
TRBV7-8	few	NA	TRBJ1-3	TGTGCCAGCAGCTTAGGAGGGGGAGGATTCGGAAACACCATATATTTT	CASSLGGGGFGNTIYF
TRBV7-9	once	TRBD1	TRBJ2-5	TGTGCCAGCAGCCTGACAGGGGCTGAGACCCAGTACTTC	CASSLTGAETQYF
TRBV30	once	TRBD2	TRBJ2-3	TGTGCCTGGAGTTATAGGAGCGGGGGGACCACAGATACGCAGTATTTT	CAWSYRSGGTTDTQYF
TRBV29-1	NA	TRBD1	TRBJ1-2	TGCAGCGTTACCCAGGGGGCGCGCGGCTACACCTTC	CSVTQGARGYTF
TRBV28	once	NA	TRBJ1-1	TGTGCCAGCACCACCCCGGGAAGTGGGACTGAAGCTTTCTTT	CASTTPGSGTEAFF
TRBV6-1	NA	TRBD2	TRBJ2-3	TGTGCCAGCAGTGAAAATAGCGGGGGGGCAGATACGCAGTATTTT	CASSENSGGADTQYF
TRBV6-6	NA	NA	TRBJ2-7	TGTGCCAGCAGTGGGATGTCCTACGAGCAGTACTTC	CASSGMSYEQYF
TRBV4-2	NA	NA	TRBJ1-5	TGTGCCAGCAGCCAAGTTTCGGAAGGGGGTCAGCCCCAGCATTTT	CASSQVSEGGQPQHF
TRBV7-2	NA	NA	TRBJ1-3	TGTGCCAGCAGCTTAGTGGCAAACACCATATATTTT	CASSLVANTIYF